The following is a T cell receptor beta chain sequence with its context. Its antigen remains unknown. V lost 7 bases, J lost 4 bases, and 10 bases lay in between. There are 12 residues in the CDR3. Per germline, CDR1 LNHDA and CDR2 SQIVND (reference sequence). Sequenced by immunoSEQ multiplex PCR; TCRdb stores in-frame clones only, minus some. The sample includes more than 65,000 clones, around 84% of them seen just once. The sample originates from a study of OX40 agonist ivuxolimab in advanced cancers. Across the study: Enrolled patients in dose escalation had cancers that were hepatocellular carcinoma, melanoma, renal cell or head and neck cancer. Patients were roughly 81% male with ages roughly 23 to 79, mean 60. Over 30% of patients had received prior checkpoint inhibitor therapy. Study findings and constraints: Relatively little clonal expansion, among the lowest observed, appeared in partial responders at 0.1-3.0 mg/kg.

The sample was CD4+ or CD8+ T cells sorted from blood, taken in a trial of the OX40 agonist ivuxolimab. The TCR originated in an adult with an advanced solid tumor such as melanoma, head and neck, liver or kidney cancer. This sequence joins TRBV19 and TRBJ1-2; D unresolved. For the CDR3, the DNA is TGTGCCAGTACCGCGGGCGTCTATGGCTACACCTTC. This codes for CASTAGVYGYTF.